Presented here are 22 T cell receptor beta chains from one specimen sequenced in a study of identical twins. TCRdb itself ran the 5' RACE reads through MiXCR, one entry per CDR3 protein. Here the sample spans under 1 million distinct CDR3 sequences, around 12% being singletons. These same data were also listed under a study on yellow fever vaccine responses in identical twins.

Sequenced input: PBMCs. Source of these receptors: a woman aged 18-29 years in good health.

The table lists this clonotype with many counts. V is TRBV7-9 and J is TRBJ1-3; D not certain. This CDR3 is 15 amino acids long. Germline-derived CDR1 and CDR2 are SEHNR and FQNEAQ (reference sequence). The V end lost 1 base, the J end lost 0 bases, and 7 bases lay between the germline ends. CDR3 sequence: CASSLEASSGNTIYF. In nucleotides, the CDR3 is TGTGCCAGCAGCTTAGAGGCAAGCTCTGGAAACACCATATATTTT.

V gene TRBV29-1 combines with J gene TRBJ2-2; 9 nucleotides align to TRBD2. Germline assignment: CDR1 SQVTM and CDR2 ANQGSEA. The CDR3 has 15 amino acids. The V segment lost 7 bases and the J segment 2 bases; nucleotides outside the gene matches: 8. Written as DNA, the CDR3 is TGCAGCGACTCTCCTAGCGGGGTAAACACCGGGGAGCTGTTTTTT. Protein sequence: CSDSPSGVNTGELFF.

The J gene is TRBJ2-3, the V gene TRBV15, with TRBD2 matching over 7 bases. From germline, CDR1 is LNHNV and CDR2 YYDKDF (reference sequence). The CDR3 is 15 residues long. Trimming took 2 bases from V and 2 from J; bases not matched to a gene: 4. CDR3 amino acids: CATSRLAENTDTQYF. The CDR3 DNA reads as TGTGCCACCAGCAGACTAGCGGAGAACACAGATACGCAGTATTTT.

The chain couples TRBV7-9 to TRBJ1-2; no firm D call. Deletions cut 5 bases from V and 5 bases from J, with 12 bases between. Germline CDR1 reads SEHNR; CDR2 reads FQNEAQ (reference sequence). CDR3 size: 13 residues. CDR3 protein: CASSTVGAYGYTF. DNA of the CDR3: TGTGCCAGCAGCACCGTAGGCGCGTATGGCTACACCTTC.

This clonotype was seen at least ten times. The CDR3 bases are TGTGCCAGCAGTGATCAGAGACCAACTGGAAACACCATATATTTT. This sequence encodes CASSDQRPTGNTIYF. The V call is TRBV28, the J call TRBJ1-3, with unresolved D. The CDR3 covers 15 residues. Trimming removed 5 bases at V and 2 bases at J, with 13 bases between. Germline V gives CDR1 MDHEN, CDR2 SYDVKM.

The chain couples TRBV3-1 to TRBJ2-7; D unresolved. The V gene lost 4 bases and the J gene lost 4 bases, with 17 bases spanning the gap. The CDR3 has 15 residues. In germline, CDR1 is LGHDT, CDR2 YNNKEL (reference sequence). CDR3 nucleotide sequence: TGTGCCAGCAGCCGAGGCCACAGTGCGGCGTACGAGCAGTACTTC. Amino acids: CASSRGHSAAYEQYF.

This clonotype was counted many times. The J gene is TRBJ2-1, the V gene TRBV6-2 or TRBV6-3; TRBD2 might be the D (6 bases). The CDR3 has 16 amino acids. Trimming removed 6 bases at V and 4 bases at J, with 19 bases between. The germline V gene encodes CDR1 MNHEY and CDR2 SVGEGT. In DNA form, the CDR3 reads TGTGCCAGCAGCCCAAAGCGCGGGACGACATACAATGAGCAGTTCTTC. It translates to CASSPKRGTTYNEQFF.

This clonotype occurred a few times. The chain uses TRBV5-6 and TRBJ2-7, with TRBD2 matching over 7 bases. The CDR3 is made up of 15 amino acids. Looked up from germline, CDR1 is SGHDT and CDR2 is YYEEEE. V dropped 4 bases and J dropped 3; count of bases not matched to a gene: 10. The CDR3 nucleotides read TGTGCCAGCAGCACCGGTAGGACTAGGGGCTACGAGCAGTACTTC. Its translation: CASSTGRTRGYEQYF.

This clonotype was counted only a few times. The gene calls are TRBV4-1 and TRBJ1-4; the D is unclear. Germline CDR1 MGHRA, CDR2 YSYEKL. The CDR3 contains 15 residues. The V end lost 4 bases, the J end lost 0 bases, and 9 bases lay between the germline ends. This CDR3 is CASSRRLSTNEKLFF. CDR3 in DNA: TGCGCCAGCAGCCGTCGACTGTCAACTAATGAAAAACTGTTTTTT.

The genes are TRBV7-2 and TRBJ2-3; 8 nucleotides agree with TRBD2. The germline gives CDR1 SGHTA, CDR2 FQGNSA. This CDR3 spans 11 amino acids. The ends lost 5 bases at V and 13 bases at J; junction bases unmatched: 5. The CDR3 here is CASSVGTREYF. The CDR3 bases are TGTGCCAGCAGCGTCGGGACTAGAGAGTATTTT.

The genes are TRBV25-1 and TRBJ2-7; possibly TRBD2 for D (5 bases). V was clipped by 3 bases and J by 6 bases, with 12 bases between them. Per germline, CDR1 MGHDK and CDR2 SYGVNS. CDR3 length equals 13 residues. The CDR3 DNA reads TGTGCCAGCAGTGAGGGAGACATCTCCGAGCAGTACTTC. Protein sequence: CASSEGDISEQYF.

The V gene is TRBV11-2, the J gene TRBJ2-6; D not certain. Looked up from germline, CDR1 is SGHAT and CDR2 is FQNNGV. The germline V and J ends were trimmed by 0 bases and 2 bases, with 11 bases remaining between them. CDR3 length: 17 residues. This chain's CDR3 is CASSLEASWAGANVLTF. The DNA for the CDR3 is TGTGCCAGCAGCTTAGAGGCTAGTTGGGCTGGGGCCAACGTCCTGACTTTC.

This clonotype was seen a handful of times. The gene calls are TRBV29-1 and TRBJ1-2, with D perhaps TRBD1 (5 bases). The ends were cut back, 0 bases at V and 4 bases at J, with 12 bases in the middle. Germline V lookup: CDR1 SQVTM, CDR2 ANQGSEA. CDR3 size: 14 residues. CDR3 region: CSVEDWTLTYGYTF. As DNA, the CDR3 is TGCAGCGTTGAAGACTGGACACTTACCTATGGCTACACCTTC.

This chain joins TRBV3-1 and TRBJ2-3; D assignment may be TRBD1 or TRBD2 (5 bases each). V lost 4 bases and J 6 bases, leaving 14 bases between the germline ends. This CDR3 contains 14 residues. CDR1 LGHDT and CDR2 YNNKEL come from the germline V gene (reference sequence). The CDR3 reads CASSPGARKDTQYF. CDR3 sequence (DNA): TGTGCCAGCAGCCCCGGGGCTCGGAAGGATACGCAGTATTTT.

The V call is TRBV7-8, the J call TRBJ2-1, with 8 positions matching TRBD2. The CDR3 consists of 16 residues. Germline loops: CDR1 SGHVS, CDR2 FQNEAQ. Trimming removed 5 bases from V and 6 bases from J; junction bases left unmatched: 12. CDR3 coding DNA: TGTGCCAGCAGCCCCCCCGGGGTAGCGGGAACCAATGAGCAGTTCTTC. Its protein product is CASSPPGVAGTNEQFF.

This clonotype was seen repeatedly, ten times or more. Mismatch with germline at one junction end may stem from a read error. V usage is TRBV12-3 or TRBV12-4 and J usage is TRBJ2-3; D is undetermined. The CDR3 runs 15 residues. CDR3 protein: CASSLGAASTDTQYF. The CDR3 DNA follows: TGCGCCAGCAGCTTGGGTGCGGCAAGCACAGATACGCAGTATTTT.

This clonotype has only a few counts. V and J are TRBV3-1 and TRBJ2-1; 9 positions match TRBD1. The CDR3 loop spans 16 amino acids. In germline, CDR1 is LGHDT, CDR2 YNNKEL (reference sequence). The ends lost 4 bases at V and 3 bases at J; junction bases unmatched: 7. Here the CDR3 reads CASSLEGQGLYNEQFF. As DNA, the CDR3 is TGTGCCAGCAGCCTAGAGGGACAGGGTCTCTACAATGAGCAGTTCTTC.

This clonotype was seen more than once but under ten times. The chain recombines TRBV7-9 with TRBJ1-1, with TRBD1 identical over 7 bases. The V segment lost 5 bases and the J segment 12 bases; nucleotides outside the gene matches: 9. This CDR3 is 12 amino acids long. Per the germline V gene, CDR1 is SEHNR and CDR2 is FQNEAQ (reference sequence). CDR3 DNA sequence: TGTGCCAGCAGCGAGGGGGCCCGGTCGACTTTCTTT. It codes for CASSEGARSTFF.

For this clonotype: The junction does not match germline at one end; this may be a read error. This chain connects TRBV3-1 to TRBJ2-2; 12 bases match TRBD2. There are 18 residues in the CDR3. Per the germline V gene, CDR1 is LGHDT and CDR2 is YNNKEL (reference sequence). CDR3 DNA: TGTGCCAGCAGCCCACGGGAGACTAGCGGGAGTGGTACCGGGAAGCTGTTTTTT. Protein product: CASSPRETSGSGTGKLFF.

This clonotype was recorded many times. The V call is TRBV24-1, the J call TRBJ1-2; 7 nucleotides line up with TRBD1. CDR1 KGHDR and CDR2 SFDVKD come from the germline V gene. The V gene end was trimmed by 3 bases and the J gene end by 4 bases; junction bases not matched to a gene: 16. The length of the CDR3 is 18 residues. The CDR3: CATSDPRDSYTGLYGYTF. For the CDR3, the DNA is TGTGCCACCAGTGATCCCCGGGACAGCTACACCGGGCTCTATGGCTACACCTTC.

In this sample, this clonotype turned up many times. This chain uses TRBV28 with TRBJ1-1; no reliable D call. The CDR3 has 13 amino acids. Germline V lookup: CDR1 MDHEN, CDR2 SYDVKM. Trimming pared 8 bases from V and 0 bases from J, leaving 10 bases between. For the CDR3, the DNA is TGTGCCAGCGCTCCTAGGATGAACACTGAAGCTTTCTTT. This sequence encodes CASAPRMNTEAFF.

This clonotype was observed at least ten times. The chain couples TRBV12-3 or TRBV12-4 to TRBJ1-1; D remains ambiguous. The V end was cut by 5 bases, the J end by 6 bases, with 4 bases between. This CDR3 has 10 amino acids. CDR3 in amino acids: CASSGPEAFF. CDR3 sequence (DNA): TGTGCCAGCAGTGGCCCTGAAGCTTTCTTT.